A selection of T cell receptor beta chains follows, all from one sample in a study of cytomegalovirus exposure and HLA in healthy donors. Some clones are missing from TCRdb's copy, which holds only in-frame ones; the method was immunoSEQ multiplex PCR. The data hold 70,000 to 95,000 clones, with 62% observed a single time. Material for sequencing was PBMCs. These receptors originate from a woman in her 30s in good health and CMV-seropositive. The conserved cysteine and the conserved F or W are not part of the CDR3 here. Each record gives: D gene, V gene, CDR3 protein. A D gene is named only where the DNA matches it firmly.

>.|TRBV2
ASRGDKDSMNTEAF
>TRBD1|TRBV6-5
ATRQGAGEQY
>.|TRBV12-5
ASGLGHGNTGELF
>TRBD2|TRBV14
ASSQGLAGGGEQF
>.|TRBV27
ASSLFTRDNSPLH
>TRBD2|TRBV2
ASSPTSAQDTQY
>.|TRBV30
AWSVRREPYEQY
>.|TRBV5-5
ASSLSRDTDTQY
>.|TRBV12-5
ASGLVTGLVSPLH
>TRBD2|TRBV5-4
ASSRGEGYEQY
>.|TRBV9
ASSVESDTDTQY
>TRBD1|TRBV5-5
ASSLALGTAEAF
>TRBD1|TRBV18
ASSPPRDRLDTQY
>.|TRBV18
ASSPLRGATHEQF
>.|TRBV5-1
ASGDLAKTNTGELF
>.|TRBV21-1
ASSKSGGANTGELF
>.|TRBV28
ASSTRPRLPNTEAF
>TRBD2|TRBV5-4
ASSSIAGGADTQY
>TRBD2|TRBV5-1
ASSLGLAGLGWNEQF
>.|TRBV29-1
SASPNVETQY
>.|TRBV6-5
ASSYSRDIYEQY
>.|TRBV6-6
ASSSGDTQY
>TRBD1|TRBV6-6
ASSRGQASYNEQF
>TRBD1|TRBV11-2
ASSLQTGGRTEAF
>.|TRBV5-6
ASSLGGAFTEAF
>.|TRBV7-3
ASSLGGGDPYEQY
>TRBD1|TRBV10-3
AITPDRGTEAF
>.|TRBV5-8
ASSLRGAKNIQY
>.|TRBV6-1
ATTPGGGDEQF
>.|TRBV4-1
ASSQEQDLSSYEQY
>.|TRBV6-5
ASSGGVGNTIY
>.|TRBV6-5
ASSYRAGRRPEAF
>TRBD1|TRBV19
ATSTGFAF
>TRBD1|TRBV9
ASSQGQGFKPQH
>.|TRBV5-1
ASSLGAPTEGYP
>TRBD1|TRBV6-1
ASSPGGANTEAF
>TRBD1|TRBV6-4
ASRVQGAPNTEAF
>TRBD1|TRBV28
ASSLETGLSGANVLT
>TRBD2|TRBV5-4
ASRTASGGTTDTQY
>.|TRBV19
ASSIDRRPLYDEQF
>.|TRBV4-3
ASSQELSTDTQY
>.|TRBV4-1
ASSQRSIGGNQPQH
>.|TRBV10-3
AISELMNTEAF
>.|TRBV14
ASSQNRVGNTEAF
>TRBD1|TRBV5-1
ASSAGLQGESEAF
>.|TRBV11-2
ASSSLPGSAETQY
>.|TRBV7-9
ASSYGQDYGYT
>TRBD2|TRBV29-1
SVGGASGVSGELF
>TRBD1|TRBV28
ASKGQGASDTEAF
>.|TRBV30
APVAGEGNTEAF
>.|TRBV4-1
ASHGVGDTEAF